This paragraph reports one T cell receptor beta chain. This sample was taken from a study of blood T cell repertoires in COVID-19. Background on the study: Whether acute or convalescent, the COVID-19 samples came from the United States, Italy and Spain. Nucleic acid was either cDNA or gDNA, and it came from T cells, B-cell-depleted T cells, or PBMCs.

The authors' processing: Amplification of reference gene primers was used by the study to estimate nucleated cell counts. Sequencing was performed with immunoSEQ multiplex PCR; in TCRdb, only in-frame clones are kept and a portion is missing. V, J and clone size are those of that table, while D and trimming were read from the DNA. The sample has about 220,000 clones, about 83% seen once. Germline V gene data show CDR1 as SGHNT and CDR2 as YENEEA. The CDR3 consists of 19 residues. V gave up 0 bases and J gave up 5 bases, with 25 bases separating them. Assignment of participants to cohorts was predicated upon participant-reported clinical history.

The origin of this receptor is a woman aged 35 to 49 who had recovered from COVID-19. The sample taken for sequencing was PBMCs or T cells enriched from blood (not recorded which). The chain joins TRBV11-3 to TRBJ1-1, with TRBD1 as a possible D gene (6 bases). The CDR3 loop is CASSLEGTLTGFGGTEAFF. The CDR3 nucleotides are TGTGCCAGCAGCTTAGAAGGCACGTTGACAGGATTCGGGGGGACTGAAGCTTTCTTT.